A selection of T cell receptor beta chains follows, all from one sample in a study of CD8 T cells in ankylosing spondylitis. TCRdb passed the 5' RACE reads through MiXCR, listing each CDR3 protein once. The sample shows roughly 350,000 distinct CDR3 sequences, under 8.5% of them seen only once. Sequencing was performed on blood, either unsorted or a sorted T cell fraction (not recorded which). The receptors shown here come from a male donor with ankylosing spondylitis. Both conserved end residues are part of each CDR3. D genes are given only for firm matches. Expanded clones are given a class, and other clones once, few, many or no size at all.

V	J	size	D	CDR3	DNA
TRBV5-1	TRBJ2-7	NA	TRBD2	CASSLEREGRYEQYF	TGCGCCAGCAGCCTGGAGCGGGAGGGCCGGTACGAGCAGTACTTC
TRBV7-8	TRBJ1-5	few	NA	CASSPLVEAGQPQHF	TGTGCCAGCAGCCCCCTCGTAGAGGCGGGACAGCCCCAGCATTTT
TRBV12-3/TRBV12-4	TRBJ2-7	NA	TRBD2	CASTTLAGGGEQYF	TGTGCCAGCACTACCCTAGCGGGAGGCGGTGAGCAGTACTTC
TRBV29-1	TRBJ2-1	few	NA	CSVGSGVAEQFF	TGCAGCGTTGGTAGTGGGGTAGCTGAGCAGTTCTTC
TRBV2	TRBJ2-2	NA	NA	CASSEAHGAGELFF	TGTGCCAGCAGTGAAGCGCACGGGGCCGGGGAGCTGTTTTTT
TRBV5-1	TRBJ2-6	NA	TRBD1	CASSSRTGSSGANVLTF	TGCGCCAGCAGCTCGAGGACAGGAAGCTCTGGGGCCAACGTCCTGACTTTC
TRBV7-9	TRBJ2-1	many	NA	CASVQGGNEQFF	TGTGCCAGCGTACAGGGTGGCAATGAGCAGTTCTTC
TRBV28	TRBJ2-7	many	NA	CASNDRSEGFSRGRYF	TGTGCCAGCAACGATAGATCAGAGGGTTTCAGCCGTGGGCGGTACTTC
TRBV25-1	TRBJ2-6	NA	NA	CASSDQRSGANVLTF	TGTGCCAGCAGTGATCAGCGCTCTGGGGCCAACGTCCTGACTTTC
TRBV7-8	TRBJ2-7	NA	TRBD2	CASSLGFSSGSSYEQYF	TGTGCCAGCAGCTTAGGGTTCTCGAGCGGGAGCTCCTACGAGCAGTACTTC
TRBV15	TRBJ1-4	few	TRBD1	CATSRNRGLRDEKLFF	TGTGCCACCAGCAGGAACAGGGGGCTTAGGGATGAAAAACTGTTTTTT
TRBV15	TRBJ2-4	few	TRBD2	CATSGPRGDGLAGRTKNIQYF	TGTGCCACCAGCGGGCCGCGGGGTGACGGACTAGCGGGAAGAACCAAAAACATTCAGTACTTC
TRBV5-1	TRBJ1-1	few	TRBD1	CASNEIQGGEAFF	TGCGCCAGCAACGAGATACAGGGGGGTGAAGCTTTCTTT
TRBV15	TRBJ2-6	NA	NA	CATAGANVLTF	TGTGCCACCGCTGGGGCCAACGTCCTGACTTTC
TRBV28	TRBJ2-7	NA	NA	CASSQIQGPQYF	TGTGCCAGCAGTCAAATTCAGGGTCCGCAGTACTTC
TRBV10-3	TRBJ2-7	many	NA	CAISDYLYEQYF	TGTGCCATCAGTGACTATCTCTACGAGCAGTACTTC
TRBV12-3/TRBV12-4	TRBJ2-7	many	NA	CASSLFIYEQYF	TGTGCCAGCAGTTTATTTATTTACGAGCAGTACTTC
TRBV5-1	TRBJ2-7	many	NA	CASSLEPHYEQYF	TGCGCCAGCAGCTTGGAACCACACTACGAGCAGTACTTC
TRBV11-2	TRBJ2-3	few	NA	CASSLEERQGWVQDTQYF	TGTGCCAGCAGCTTAGAAGAGAGGCAGGGATGGGTTCAAGATACGCAGTATTTT
TRBV4-2	TRBJ1-1	many	NA	CASSQEVAQATEAFF	TGTGCCAGCAGCCAAGAGGTGGCTCAGGCGACTGAAGCTTTCTTT
TRBV9	TRBJ2-1	few	TRBD2	CASSPRLAGGTANEQFF	TGTGCCAGCAGCCCACGACTAGCGGGAGGGACAGCGAATGAGCAGTTCTTC
TRBV5-5	TRBJ2-1	NA	TRBD2	CASSRLLAGARNEQFF	TGTGCCAGCAGCCGCTTACTAGCGGGAGCAAGAAATGAGCAGTTCTTC
TRBV29-1	TRBJ2-1	few	NA	CSVTEGRHEQFF	TGCAGCGTTACGGAGGGCCGTCATGAGCAGTTCTTC
TRBV27	TRBJ1-6	many	NA	CASSFGSYNSPLHF	TGTGCCAGCAGTTTCGGCTCCTATAATTCACCCCTCCACTTT
TRBV20-1	TRBJ2-7	many	TRBD2	CSARDRTSGRREQYF	TGCAGTGCTAGAGATCGGACTAGCGGGAGAAGAGAGCAGTACTTC
TRBV29-1	TRBJ1-1	NA	NA	CSVGEFCPLEAFF	TGCAGCGTTGGAGAGTTCTGCCCCTTGGAAGCTTTCTTT
TRBV14	TRBJ2-3	NA	NA	CASSQGVHTDTQYF	TGTGCCAGCAGCCAAGGAGTCCACACAGATACGCAGTATTTT
TRBV20-1	TRBJ2-3	NA	TRBD2	CSARDVLAGVDTQYF	TGCAGTGCTAGAGATGTCCTAGCGGGAGTCGATACGCAGTATTTT
TRBV6-1	TRBJ1-5	NA	NA	CASSERLYSNQPQHF	TGTGCCAGCAGTGAACGTTTGTATAGCAATCAGCCCCAGCATTTT
TRBV29-1	TRBJ2-3	few	NA	CSVVEGILAGESWAQYF	TGCAGCGTTGTAGAGGGGATCCTGGCGGGTGAATCGTGGGCGCAGTATTTT
TRBV29-1	TRBJ1-5	few	NA	CSVGGTETSPQHF	TGCAGCGTTGGGGGGACTGAGACTTCGCCCCAGCATTTT
TRBV7-2	TRBJ2-1	many	NA	CASSLEWVSNEQFF	TGTGCCAGCAGCTTAGAATGGGTGTCCAATGAGCAGTTCTTC
TRBV6-1	TRBJ2-7	many	NA	CASSQGPGTYEQYF	TGTGCCAGCAGCCAAGGCCCGGGAACCTACGAGCAGTACTTC
TRBV6-2/TRBV6-3	TRBJ2-7	few	NA	CASTDPTYEQYF	TGTGCCAGCACCGACCCCACCTACGAGCAGTACTTC
TRBV29-1	TRBJ2-3	many	TRBD2	CSNKREDHPTDTQYF	TGCAGCAACAAGCGGGAGGACCACCCCACAGATACGCAGTATTTT
TRBV5-1	TRBJ2-7	NA	NA	CASSRGYRASWYF	TGCGCCAGCAGCCGAGGGTACAGGGCCTCGTGGTACTTC
TRBV15	TRBJ2-5	NA	NA	CATSSLAETQYF	TGTGCCACCAGCTCTCTTGCGGAGACCCAGTACTTC